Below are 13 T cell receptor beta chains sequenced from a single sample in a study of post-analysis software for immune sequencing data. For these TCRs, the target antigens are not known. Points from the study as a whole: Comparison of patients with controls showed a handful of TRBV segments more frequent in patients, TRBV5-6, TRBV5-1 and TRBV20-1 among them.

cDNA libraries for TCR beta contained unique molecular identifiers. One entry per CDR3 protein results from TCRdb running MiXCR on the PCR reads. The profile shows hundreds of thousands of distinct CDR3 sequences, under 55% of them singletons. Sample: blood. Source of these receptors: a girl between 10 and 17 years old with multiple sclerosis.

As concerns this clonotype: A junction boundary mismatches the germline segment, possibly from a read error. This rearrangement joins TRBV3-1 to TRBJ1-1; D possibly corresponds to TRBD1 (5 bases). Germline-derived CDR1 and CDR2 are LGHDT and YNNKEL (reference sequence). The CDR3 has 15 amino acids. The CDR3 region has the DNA TGTGCCAGCAGCAAAGAAATGACAGAGAACACTGAAGCTTTCTTT. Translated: CASSKEMTENTEAFF.

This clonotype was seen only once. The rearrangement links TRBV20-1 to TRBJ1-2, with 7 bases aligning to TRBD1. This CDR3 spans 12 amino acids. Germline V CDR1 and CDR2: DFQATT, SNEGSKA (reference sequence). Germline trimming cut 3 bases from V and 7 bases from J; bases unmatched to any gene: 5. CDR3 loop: CSASGTVGGYTF. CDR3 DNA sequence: TGCAGTGCTAGCGGGACAGTCGGTGGCTACACCTTC.

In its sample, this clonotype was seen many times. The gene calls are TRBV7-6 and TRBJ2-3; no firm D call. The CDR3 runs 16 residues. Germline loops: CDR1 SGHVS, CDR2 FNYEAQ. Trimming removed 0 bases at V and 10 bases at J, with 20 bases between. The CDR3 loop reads CASSLAPHGPSSAQYF. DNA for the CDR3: TGTGCCAGCAGCTTAGCACCCCATGGACCGTCGAGTGCGCAGTATTTT.

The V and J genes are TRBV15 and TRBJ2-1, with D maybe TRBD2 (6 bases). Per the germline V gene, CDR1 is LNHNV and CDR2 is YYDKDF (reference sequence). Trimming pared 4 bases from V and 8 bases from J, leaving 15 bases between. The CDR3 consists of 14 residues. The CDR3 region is CATSTVLASDEQFF. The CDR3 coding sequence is TGTGCCACCAGCACAGTGCTAGCGTCCGATGAGCAGTTCTTC.

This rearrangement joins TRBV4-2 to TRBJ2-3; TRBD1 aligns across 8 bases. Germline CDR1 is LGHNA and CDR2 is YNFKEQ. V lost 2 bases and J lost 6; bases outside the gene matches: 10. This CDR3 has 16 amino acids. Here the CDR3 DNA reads TGTGCCAGCAGCCAACGAGACAGGGGCCTAGGGGATACGCAGTATTTT. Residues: CASSQRDRGLGDTQYF.

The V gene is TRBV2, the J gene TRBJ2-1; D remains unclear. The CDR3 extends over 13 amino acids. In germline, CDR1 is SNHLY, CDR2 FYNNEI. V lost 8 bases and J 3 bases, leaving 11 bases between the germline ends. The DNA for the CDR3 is TGTGCCAGCTTGGGCACTCTCTACAATGAGCAGTTCTTC. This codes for CASLGTLYNEQFF.

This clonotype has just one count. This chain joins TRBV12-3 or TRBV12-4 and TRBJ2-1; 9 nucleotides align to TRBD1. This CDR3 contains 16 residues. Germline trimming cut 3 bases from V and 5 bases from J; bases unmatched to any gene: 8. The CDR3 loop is CASSLGDRAGNNEQFF. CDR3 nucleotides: TGTGCCAGCAGTTTGGGGGACAGGGCGGGGAACAATGAGCAGTTCTTC.

CDR3 protein: CASSSQLITYNEQFF. CDR3 bases: TGTGCCAGCAGTTCCCAGCTGATTACCTACAATGAGCAGTTCTTC. J is TRBJ2-1 and V is TRBV28; D not resolved. The ends were cut back, 4 bases at V and 2 bases at J, with 12 bases in the middle. Germline V lookup: CDR1 MDHEN, CDR2 SYDVKM. This CDR3 spans 15 amino acids.

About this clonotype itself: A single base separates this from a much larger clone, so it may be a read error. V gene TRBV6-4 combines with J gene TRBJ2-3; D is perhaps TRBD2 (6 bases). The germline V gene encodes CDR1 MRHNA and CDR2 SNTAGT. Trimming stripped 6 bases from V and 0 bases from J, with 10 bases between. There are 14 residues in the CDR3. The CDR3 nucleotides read TGTGCCAGCAGGGATCGGGGGAGCACAGATACGCAGTATTTT. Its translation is CASRDRGSTDTQYF.

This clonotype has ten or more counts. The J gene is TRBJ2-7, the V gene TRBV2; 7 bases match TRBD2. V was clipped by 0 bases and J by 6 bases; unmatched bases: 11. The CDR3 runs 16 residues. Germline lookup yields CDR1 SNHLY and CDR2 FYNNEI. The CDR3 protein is CASSEARDVGEGEQYF. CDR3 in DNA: TGTGCCAGCAGTGAAGCACGGGACGTAGGGGAGGGCGAGCAGTACTTC.

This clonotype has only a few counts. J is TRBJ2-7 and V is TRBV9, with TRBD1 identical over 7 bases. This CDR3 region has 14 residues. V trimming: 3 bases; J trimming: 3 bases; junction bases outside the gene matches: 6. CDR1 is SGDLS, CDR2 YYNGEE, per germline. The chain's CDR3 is CASSAGTEIYEQYF. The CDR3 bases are TGTGCCAGCAGCGCCGGGACAGAGATCTACGAGCAGTACTTC. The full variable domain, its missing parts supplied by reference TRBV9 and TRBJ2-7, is DSGVTQTPKHLITATGQRVTLRCSPRSGDLSVYWYQQSLDQGLQFLIQYYNGEERAKGNILERFSAQQFPDLHSELNLSSLELGDSALYFCASSAGTEIYEQYFGPGTRLTVT.

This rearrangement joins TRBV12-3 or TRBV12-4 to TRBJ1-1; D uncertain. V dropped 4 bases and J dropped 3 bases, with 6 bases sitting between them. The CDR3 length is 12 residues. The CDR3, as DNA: TGTGCCAGCAGTTCCGATTACACTGAAGCTTTCTTT. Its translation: CASSSDYTEAFF.

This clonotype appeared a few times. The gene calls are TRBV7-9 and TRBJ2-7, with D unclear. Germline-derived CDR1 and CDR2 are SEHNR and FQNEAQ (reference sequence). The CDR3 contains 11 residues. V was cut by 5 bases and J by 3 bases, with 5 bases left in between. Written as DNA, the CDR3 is TGTGCCAGCAGCCGAATCTACGAGCAGTACTTC. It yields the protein CASSRIYEQYF. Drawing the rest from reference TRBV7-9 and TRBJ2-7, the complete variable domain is DTGVSQNPRHKITKRGQNVTFRCDPISEHNRLYWYRQTLGQGPEFLTYFQNEAQLEKSRLLSDRFSAERPKGSFSTLEIQRTEQGDSAMYLCASSRIYEQYFGPGTRLTVT.